This T cell receptor (beta chain) is drawn from a study of T cells in Graves' hyperthyroidism and ophthalmopathy. The wider study: Sampling of peripheral blood happened at initial diagnosis, prior to any treatment.

No ophthalmopathy progression within 18 months constituted stable Graves' hyperthyroidism. Hyperthyroidism had been newly diagnosed in patients aged 18 to 65, and its duration was under 2 months. The diagnoses drew upon clinical symptoms, serum thyroxine and TRAb, thyroid ultrasound and orbital computed tomography. This clonotype has ten or more counts. From RNA transcripts, TCR beta CDR3 regions were amplified. An initial round of RT-PCR targeting the TCR CDR3 relied on the HTBI primer set. TCRdb used MiXCR to reprocess the multiplex PCR reads, holding one entry per CDR3 protein. This sample yields approximately 510,000 distinct CDR3 sequences, of which around 21% are seen a single time; around 27% belongs to the top ten. The CDR3 contains 14 residues. V lost 9 bases to trimming and J lost 4 bases; unmatched junction nucleotides: 9. Germline CDR1 and CDR2: LNHDA and SQIVND (reference sequence).

The receptor was derived from a man younger than 35 with Graves' hyperthyroidism. V gene TRBV19 combines with J gene TRBJ1-2, with 9 bases identical to TRBD1. Source material: blood. The DNA of the CDR3 is TGTGCCAGCACGGGACAGGGAACTTTCTATGGCTACACCTTC. This translates into CASTGQGTFYGYTF.